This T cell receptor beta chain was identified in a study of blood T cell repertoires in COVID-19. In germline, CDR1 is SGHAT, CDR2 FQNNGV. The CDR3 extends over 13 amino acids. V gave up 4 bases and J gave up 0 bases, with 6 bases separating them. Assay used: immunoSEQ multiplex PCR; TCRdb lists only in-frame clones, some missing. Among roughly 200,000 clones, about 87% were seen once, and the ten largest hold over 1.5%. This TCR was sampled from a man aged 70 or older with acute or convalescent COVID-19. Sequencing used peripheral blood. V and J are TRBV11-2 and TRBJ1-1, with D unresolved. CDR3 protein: CASSSLLNTEAFF. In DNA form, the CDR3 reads TGTGCCAGCAGCTCTTTATTGAACACTGAAGCTTTCTTT.